A selection of T cell receptor beta chains follows, all from one sample in a study of cytomegalovirus exposure and HLA in healthy donors. This table comes from immunoSEQ multiplex PCR, and its TCRdb copy is limited to in-frame clones, with some not included. The sample has 300,000 to 450,000 clones; roughly 88% are singletons. The material sequenced was PBMCs. Every receptor here comes from a young woman in good health and CMV-seronegative. Both conserved end residues are part of each CDR3. The D gene is left open where the match is weak. Clone size is stated in some rows and not others, as once, few, many or a class when expanded.

j_call: TRBJ1-3; clone_size: -; d_call: TRBD1; v_call: TRBV5-4; cdr3_aa: CASRRQGDGNTIYF; cdr3_nt: TGTGCCAGCAGGAGACAGGGTGATGGAAACACCATATATTTT
j_call: TRBJ2-1; clone_size: once; d_call: TRBD1; v_call: TRBV29-1; cdr3_aa: CSALPWDREINEQFF; cdr3_nt: TGCAGCGCTCTTCCCTGGGACAGGGAAATAAATGAGCAGTTCTTC
j_call: TRBJ2-7; clone_size: -; d_call: TRBD1; v_call: TRBV5-6; cdr3_aa: CASSLRTGALFYEQYF; cdr3_nt: TGTGCCAGCAGCTTACGGACAGGGGCTTTATTCTACGAGCAGTACTTC
j_call: TRBJ1-1; clone_size: -; d_call: -; v_call: TRBV7-9; cdr3_aa: CASSLDSLRVNTEAFF; cdr3_nt: TGTGCCAGCAGCTTAGATTCTCTAAGAGTGAACACTGAAGCTTTCTTT
j_call: TRBJ1-1; clone_size: -; d_call: -; v_call: TRBV19; cdr3_aa: CVSQGNTEAFF; cdr3_nt: TGTGTCAGTCAGGGGAACACTGAAGCTTTCTTT
j_call: TRBJ2-7; clone_size: -; d_call: TRBD1; v_call: TRBV5-1; cdr3_aa: CASSLVSGTGKSYEQYF; cdr3_nt: TGCGCCAGCAGCTTGGTTAGTGGGACAGGGAAGTCGTACGAGCAGTACTTC
j_call: TRBJ1-2; clone_size: once; d_call: -; v_call: TRBV4-1; cdr3_aa: CASSHTPQAMGYGYTF; cdr3_nt: TGCGCCAGCAGCCATACCCCACAGGCGATGGGCTATGGCTACACCTTC
j_call: TRBJ1-2; clone_size: -; d_call: -; v_call: TRBV6-5; cdr3_aa: CASSYRGGGSYGYTF; cdr3_nt: TGTGCCAGCAGTTACCGCGGGGGGGGCAGCTATGGCTACACCTTC
j_call: TRBJ2-5; clone_size: -; d_call: TRBD1; v_call: TRBV28; cdr3_aa: CASSLPRDRGVGSETQYF; cdr3_nt: TGTGCCAGCAGTTTACCCCGGGACAGGGGAGTGGGGTCGGAGACCCAGTACTTC
j_call: TRBJ2-1; clone_size: -; d_call: TRBD2; v_call: TRBV2; cdr3_aa: CASQGLAGWNEQFF; cdr3_nt: TGTGCCAGCCAGGGACTAGCGGGTTGGAATGAGCAGTTCTTC
j_call: TRBJ2-1; clone_size: -; d_call: -; v_call: TRBV19; cdr3_aa: CASSIDRLHSYNEQFF; cdr3_nt: TGTGCCAGTAGTATAGATCGGCTTCACAGTTACAATGAGCAGTTCTTC
j_call: TRBJ1-1; clone_size: -; d_call: -; v_call: TRBV6-1; cdr3_aa: CASWEGWDTEAFF; cdr3_nt: TGTGCCAGCTGGGAGGGCTGGGACACTGAAGCTTTCTTT
j_call: TRBJ2-5; clone_size: -; d_call: TRBD1; v_call: TRBV10-3; cdr3_aa: CAISEPTGTQETQYF; cdr3_nt: TGTGCCATCAGTGAGCCGACAGGGACACAAGAGACCCAGTACTTC
j_call: TRBJ2-6; clone_size: -; d_call: TRBD2; v_call: TRBV28; cdr3_aa: CASSSGGSGANVLTF; cdr3_nt: TGTGCCAGCAGTTCGGGGGGCTCTGGGGCCAACGTCCTGACTTTC
j_call: TRBJ1-2; clone_size: -; d_call: TRBD1; v_call: TRBV28; cdr3_aa: CASTRQGVYGYTF; cdr3_nt: TGTGCCAGCACCAGACAGGGGGTCTATGGCTACACCTTC
j_call: TRBJ2-7; clone_size: few; d_call: -; v_call: TRBV30; cdr3_aa: CAWSTESYEQYF; cdr3_nt: TGTGCCTGGAGTACTGAATCCTACGAGCAGTACTTC
j_call: TRBJ2-1; clone_size: -; d_call: TRBD1; v_call: TRBV19; cdr3_aa: CASSPTGPYNEQFF; cdr3_nt: TGTGCCAGTAGCCCGACAGGGCCCTACAATGAGCAGTTCTTC
j_call: TRBJ1-6; clone_size: -; d_call: TRBD1; v_call: TRBV5-8; cdr3_aa: CASSFRDSYNSPLHF; cdr3_nt: TGTGCCAGCAGCTTCCGGGACAGCTATAATTCACCCCTCCACTTT
j_call: TRBJ2-2; clone_size: -; d_call: -; v_call: TRBV28; cdr3_aa: CASSSGQNTGELFF; cdr3_nt: TGTGCCAGCAGTTCGGGACAGAACACCGGGGAGCTGTTTTTT
j_call: TRBJ1-1; clone_size: once; d_call: -; v_call: TRBV27; cdr3_aa: CASSLSTFVDTEAFF; cdr3_nt: TGTGCCAGCAGTTTATCGACTTTTGTTGACACTGAAGCTTTCTTT